The present entry profiles one T cell receptor beta chain with its context. As processed by the authors: Lowest detectable productive clonotype frequency was 2.59 x 10-5. The data were produced by immunoSEQ multiplex PCR, yet TCRdb's version contains in-frame clones alone and is incomplete. V and J calls and clone size come straight from that table; D and trimming were deduced from the DNA. The repertoire holds more than 30,000 clones, with 76% as singletons. The sample comes from a study of STAT5B mutations in CD4+ large granular lymphocyte leukemia. The CDR3 loop spans 17 amino acids. Germline V gene data show CDR1 as LGHNA and CDR2 as YNFKEQ. After removal of 1 base from V and 3 bases from J, the junction contained 7 bases not matched to a gene.

The chain recombines TRBV4-2 with TRBJ2-1, with TRBD2 identical over 9 bases. The source material was CD4+ T cells from blood buffy coats. The sequence came from a human donor in good health. CDR3 in DNA: TGTGCCAGCAGCCAAGCTAGTAGCGGGGGTAACTACAATGAGCAGTTCTTC. Its translation is CASSQASSGGNYNEQFF.